This TCR beta chain is from a study of T-cell memory formation after mild COVID-19. Study background: There were largely donor-specific TCR clusters. Points from the study as a whole: Contracting CD8+ clones were enriched in EMRA, CD4+ mainly in CM and EM. Later expanders leaned CD4+, whereas day 15 to 85 contracting clones were balanced CD4/CD8.

Via MiXCR, TCRdb re-called the 5' RACE reads, giving one row per CDR3 protein. The sample has about 110,000 distinct CDR3 sequences; about 15% are singletons. Notes on this clonotype: Its antigen is as yet unknown.

Germline V gene sequence: CDR1 SNHLY, CDR2 FYNNEI. The CDR3 is 11 amino acids. Trimming pared 6 bases from V and 3 bases from J, leaving 4 bases between. This chain uses TRBV2 with TRBJ2-3; unclear D gene. Sequencing used PBMCs or a T cell subset sorted from them (not recorded which). The receptor comes from a man between 18 and 29 years old who had mild COVID-19 (a few samples of this study predate the infection). Cell type and time point are not known. CDR3 sequence reads: CASRETDTQYF. For the CDR3, the DNA is TGTGCCAGCAGGGAAACAGATACGCAGTATTTT.